This T cell receptor beta chain was identified during a study of T-cell reconstitution after alpha-beta-depleted transplantation in children. This CDR3 comprises 12 residues. V lost 5 bases, J lost 7 bases, and 11 bases lay in between. Per germline, CDR1 LNHNV and CDR2 YYDKDF (reference sequence). The table lists this clonotype with many counts. TCRbeta library construction was performed incorporating unique molecular identifiers. Via MiXCR, TCRdb re-called the PCR reads, giving one row per CDR3 protein. Of approximately 640,000 distinct CDR3 sequences detected, approximately 17% appear once; the ten largest clones hold 1.1%.

The starting material was PBMCs from the stem cell graft donor, obtained from the stem cell graft. This chain connects TRBV15 to TRBJ1-2; maybe TRBD1 (5 bases). This clonotype originated in a human donor who donated a stem cell graft to a child with acute myeloid leukemia. The CDR3 here is CATSQTDSGYTF. The DNA for the CDR3 is TGTGCCACCAGCCAGACAGACTCTGGCTACACCTTC.